The 9 T cell receptor beta chains below were found in one sample sequenced in a study of shared clonotypes between healthy human individuals (dated by TCRdb to 2020 to 2021). The library was made by the immunoSEQ multiplex PCR assay. TCRdb's version of the immuneACCESS table is confined to in-frame rearrangements and falls short of the full clone set. An unresolved V gene accounts for under half of the shortfall where checked; the remainder is of unknown origin. The sample profile shows 600,000 to 750,000 clones; about 90% of them were found once. 30% to 40% of the sample lies in the top ten. Specimen: memory CD8+ T cells from PBMCs. The sample's cell subset or site, from its label and the paper: CD45RO+ cells pooled with CCR7-negative TemRA cells. Source of these receptors: a man younger than 35 in good health. Some clones in this sample may be carry-over from other donors' samples.

This chain uses TRBV7-2 with TRBJ2-3; 13 bases agree with TRBD2. With V trimmed by 6 bases and J by 3 bases, 9 bases remained unmatched. This CDR3 spans 17 amino acids. Per the germline V gene, CDR1 is SGHTA and CDR2 is FQGNSA. The CDR3 protein is CASRPRLAGGGTDTQYF. The CDR3 DNA reads TGTGCCAGCAGACCTCGACTAGCGGGAGGTGGTACAGATACGCAGTATTTT.

The gene calls are TRBV7-3 and TRBJ2-1; possibly TRBD2 for D (5 bases). Germline CDR1 is SGHTA and CDR2 is FQGTGA. V was clipped by 4 bases and J by 0 bases, with 10 bases between them. The CDR3 sequence is 15 residues long. Here the CDR3 reads CASSSRESSYNEQFF. The CDR3 DNA reads as TGTGCCAGCAGCTCGAGGGAGAGCTCCTACAATGAGCAGTTCTTC.

The gene calls are TRBV4-3 and TRBJ2-1; 12 bases are a match to TRBD2. Unmatched junction bases numbered 10, after V lost 5 bases and J lost 8 bases. The CDR3 extends over 16 amino acids. CDR1 LGHNA and CDR2 YSLEER come from the germline V gene. The CDR3 loop reads CASSARLAGVTDEQFF. Written as DNA, the CDR3 is TGCGCCAGCAGCGCCCGACTAGCGGGAGTAACGGATGAGCAGTTCTTC.

Turning to this clone: Other DNA sequences in this specimen translate into the identical CDR3. The V gene is TRBV7-9, the J gene TRBJ2-1; D remains unclear. This CDR3 spans 11 amino acids. Trimming removed 2 bases at V and 5 bases at J, with 1 base between. The germline V gene encodes CDR1 SEHNR and CDR2 FQNEAQ (reference sequence). CDR3 sequence (DNA): TGTGCCAGCAGCTTACACAATGAGCAGTTCTTC. This translates into CASSLHNEQFF.

Only a few counts were recorded for this clone. The V and J genes are TRBV5-1 and TRBJ2-3; TRBD1 aligns across 7 bases. In germline, CDR1 is SGHRS, CDR2 YFSETQ. Trimming took 4 bases from V and 1 from J; bases not matched to a gene: 6. CDR3 length: 15 amino acids. The CDR3 region has the DNA TGCGCCAGCAGCGAGGGACAGACTCGCACAGATACGCAGTATTTT. Its translation is CASSEGQTRTDTQYF.

This rearrangement joins TRBV2 to TRBJ1-6; D is unresolved. From germline, CDR1 is SNHLY and CDR2 FYNNEI. The length of the CDR3 is 14 residues. V lost 8 bases, J lost 8 bases, and 16 bases lay in between. The CDR3 is CASDDFRPDSPLHF. The CDR3 DNA reads as TGTGCCAGCGACGACTTCAGGCCGGATTCACCCCTCCACTTT. Full variable domain (remainder filled in from reference TRBV2 and TRBJ1-6): EPEVTQTPSHQVTQMGQEVILRCVPISNHLYFYWYRQILGQKVEFLVSFYNNEISEKSEIFDDQFSVERPDGSNFTLKIRSTKLEDSAMYFCASDDFRPDSPLHFGNGTRLTVT.

V usage is TRBV5-1 and J usage is TRBJ2-4; D unclear. This CDR3 has 16 amino acids. Trimming cost V 0 bases and J 5 bases, with 15 bases left between them. The V gene's germline CDR1 is SGHRS and CDR2 YFSETQ. The CDR3 is CASSLARVDEENIQYF. DNA of the CDR3: TGCGCCAGCAGCTTGGCCCGGGTGGACGAAGAAAACATTCAGTACTTC.

The V call is TRBV15, the J call TRBJ2-2; TRBD2 is a possible D gene (7 bases). Trimming left V 8 bases short and J 4 bases short, with 11 bases between. The germline gives CDR1 LNHNV, CDR2 YYDKDF (reference sequence). This CDR3 is 13 amino acids long. CDR3 region: CATRGAGTGELFF. The CDR3 nucleotides read TGTGCCACCCGGGGGGCCGGCACCGGGGAGCTGTTTTTT.

V is TRBV6-5 and J is TRBJ2-1, with 7 nucleotides matching TRBD2. Germline V lookup: CDR1 MNHEY, CDR2 SVGAGI. The CDR3 covers 15 residues. V was pared by 8 bases and J by 3 bases, with 10 bases of the junction left unmatched. CDR3 region: CASRLLAGDYNEQFF. The CDR3 nucleotides read TGTGCCAGCCGCCTCCTCGCGGGGGACTACAATGAGCAGTTCTTC.